This entry describes one TCR beta chain. Antigen: not known. The record originates from a study of cytomegalovirus exposure and HLA in healthy donors. Study-wide points: In a later analysis, at a false discovery rate of 0.05, approximately 18,000 TCR beta sequences were associated with HLA alleles.

V lost 2 bases and J 4 bases, leaving 12 bases between the germline ends. Germline V CDR1 and CDR2: MNHNY, SVGAGI (reference sequence). This CDR3 region has 15 residues. With 60 Vbeta and 13 Jbeta primers, the PCR was carried out. Assay: immunoSEQ multiplex PCR; the TCRdb copy retains only in-frame clones and omits some. The sample lists about 60,000 clones, approximately 89% occurring once. This clonotype originated in a man between 18 and 35 years old in good health and CMV-seronegative. The chain recombines TRBV6-6 with TRBJ1-5; no firm D call. Source material: PBMCs. CDR3 protein: CASSYGNSQNQPQHF. The CDR3 bases are TGTGCCAGCAGTTACGGTAACAGCCAGAATCAGCCCCAGCATTTT.